Described below is a single T cell receptor beta chain sequence and its context. Antigen: not known. This entry is derived from a study of regulatory T cells in long-lasting Graves disease. Time point described: newly diagnosed GD, antithyroid drugs for less than 3 months. PBMC RNA was the source of the TCR library. Patients with Graves' disease were diagnosed by American Thyroid Association guidelines. Findings of the study overall: TRBV28, TRBJ1-2 and TRBJ2-5 emerged as the favored segments in persistent disease.

The authors built TCR beta libraries using iRepertoire HTBI primers and Arm-PCR of CDR3 regions. MiXCR, run by TCRdb on the multiplex PCR reads, gives a single entry per CDR3 protein. The data hold more than 400,000 distinct CDR3 sequences, with roughly 17% observed a single time. The CDR3 extends over 16 amino acids. The germline CDR1 and CDR2 sequences are MNHNS and SASEGT. Trimming removed 6 bases from V and 1 base from J; junction bases left unmatched: 10. This sample also appeared in a second study, on T cells in Graves' hyperthyroidism and ophthalmopathy.

The V call is TRBV6-1, the J call TRBJ2-3, with 7 positions matching TRBD1. This TCR derives from a man aged 40-49 years with Graves disease. Here the sequenced sample was peripheral blood mononuclear cells (PBMCs), taken at new diagnosis, from a patient treated with antithyroid drugs. CDR3 amino acids: CASRVEGGRGTDTQYF. CDR3 nucleotides: TGTGCCAGCAGGGTCGAAGGGGGCCGGGGCACAGATACGCAGTATTTT.